One and the same sample provided the 20 T cell receptor beta chains below, sequenced in a study of read filtering for tumor transcriptome and immune sequencing. Molecular barcoded adaptors covering alpha/delta and beta/gamma chains were used on roughly 370 ng RNA. Each CDR3 protein gets one entry after TCRdb re-called the reads with MiXCR. Found here are about 24,000 distinct CDR3 sequences, about 20% of them singletons; the top ten hold about half. Sequencing was carried out using a population of CD138-negative cells sorted from bone marrow. These receptors were collected from a donor aged 40 or older with multiple myeloma.

In this sample, this clonotype turned up a few times. The CDR3 reads CASRPSGDSYNEQFF. CDR3 bases: TGCGCCAGCAGACCTAGCGGGGACTCCTACAATGAGCAGTTCTTC. The V gene is TRBV5-1, the J gene TRBJ2-1; 9 bases align to TRBD2. Germline CDR1 reads SGHRS; CDR2 reads YFSETQ. The CDR3 contains 15 residues. Trimming cost V 5 bases and J 0 bases; bases outside gene matches: 3.

This clonotype was seen at least ten times. The chain uses TRBV11-2 and TRBJ2-1; unclear D gene. The germline CDR1 and CDR2 sequences are SGHAT and FQNNGV. The CDR3 length is 14 residues. V was shortened by 2 bases and J by 4 bases, with 9 bases between the two germline ends. The CDR3 nucleotides are TGTGCCAGCAGCTTAAGGCCGGCTTACAATGAGCAGTTCTTC. Amino acids: CASSLRPAYNEQFF.

This clonotype was detected many times. The CDR3 here is CASSINRWEDEQYF. The CDR3 DNA sequence: TGTGCCAGTAGTATCAACAGGTGGGAGGACGAGCAGTACTTC. This sequence joins TRBV19 and TRBJ2-7; a possible D gene is TRBD2 (6 bases). Per germline, CDR1 LNHDA and CDR2 SQIVND (reference sequence). V gave up 3 bases and J gave up 5 bases, with 14 bases separating them. CDR3 length: 14 residues.

At least ten counts were recorded for this clonotype. The chain has TRBV11-2 and TRBJ1-1; 8 bases are a match to TRBD1. Germline V gives CDR1 SGHAT, CDR2 FQNNGV. The V and J ends lost 0 bases and 11 bases, in that order; junction bases with no gene match: 8. The CDR3 is made up of 14 amino acids. The CDR3 sequence is CASSLDPWDRRAFF. In DNA, the CDR3 is TGTGCCAGCAGCTTAGACCCTTGGGACAGGAGGGCTTTCTTT. Based on the CDR3 plus reference TRBV11-2 and TRBJ1-1, the full variable domain is EAGVAQSPRYKIIEKRQSVAFWCNPISGHATLYWYQQILGQGPKLLIQFQNNGVVDDSQLPKDRFSAERLKGVDSTLKIQPAKLEDSAVYLCASSLDPWDRRAFFGQGTRLTVV.

The chain is built from TRBV9 and TRBJ1-6; D remains unclear. Germline CDR1 reads SGDLS; CDR2 reads YYNGEE. The CDR3 loop spans 17 amino acids. Trimming pared 0 bases from V and 0 bases from J, leaving 10 bases between. Here the CDR3 reads CASSVDGRLSYNSPLHF. In DNA form, the CDR3 reads TGTGCCAGCAGCGTAGACGGCAGACTCTCCTATAATTCACCCCTCCACTTT.

The J gene is TRBJ2-5, the V gene TRBV5-5; no definite D call. CDR3 length: 14 residues. CDR1 is SGHKS and CDR2 is YYEKEE in the germline V gene (reference sequence). Trimming pared 1 base from V and 0 bases from J, leaving 7 bases between. CDR3: CASSLIGDQETQYF. CDR3 coding DNA: TGTGCCAGCAGCTTGATAGGAGACCAAGAGACCCAGTACTTC.

This clonotype has ten or more counts. The chain couples TRBV10-3 to TRBJ2-3, with D hard to call. Trimming left V 4 bases short and J 6 bases short, with 8 bases between. This CDR3 is 12 amino acids long. CDR1 ENHRY and CDR2 SYGVKD come from the germline V gene. The CDR3 DNA reads as TGTGCCATCAGTGCGGGTGACGATACGCAGTATTTT. Protein product: CAISAGDDTQYF.

The sample holds one count of this clonotype. One junction end does not reproduce the germline sequence, and a read error may be involved. The rearrangement uses TRBV6-6 and TRBJ2-1; D not resolved. Germline CDR1 MNHNY, CDR2 SVGAGI (reference sequence). This CDR3 comprises 13 residues. CDR3 in DNA: TGTGCGAGCAGTTCCTCGATTTACAATGAGCAGTTCTTC. Translating it yields CASSSSIYNEQFF.

V usage is TRBV3-1 and J usage is TRBJ2-5; D not resolved. Between the trimmed V and J ends, which lost 4 bases and 5 bases, there was a span of 14 bases. The CDR3 runs to 14 residues. Looked up from germline, CDR1 is LGHDT and CDR2 is YNNKEL (reference sequence). The CDR3 coding sequence is TGTGCCAGCAGCCCCTTGGGGAATCGGGAGACCCAGTACTTC. Encoded protein: CASSPLGNRETQYF.

This clonotype was counted between two and nine times. The chain uses TRBV20-1 and TRBJ1-2; D is possibly TRBD1 (5 bases). Germline CDR1 is DFQATT and CDR2 is SNEGSKA (reference sequence). The ends were cut back, 0 bases at V and 4 bases at J, with 24 bases in the middle. The CDR3 sequence is 18 residues long. In DNA form, the CDR3 reads TGCAGTGCTAGAGACCCCCGGGCTGGGGGGTATGGTAGCTATGGCTACACCTTC. Amino acid sequence: CSARDPRAGGYGSYGYTF.

Regarding this clonotype: A read error may explain this, as a much larger clone is one base away. The V gene is TRBV2, the J gene TRBJ2-7; possibly TRBD1 or TRBD2 for D (5 bases each). CDR3 length equals 15 residues. Trimming removed 7 bases at V and 6 bases at J, with 22 bases between. From germline, CDR1 is SNHLY and CDR2 FYNNEI. CDR3 residues: CASTRRGRAPFEQYF. The CDR3 DNA reads as TGTGCCAGCACAAGACGGGGCCGAGCCCCCTTCGAGCAGTACTTC. Variable domain in full (rest from reference TRBV2 and TRBJ2-7): EPEVTQTPSHQVTQMGQEVILRCVPISNHLYFYWYRQILGQKVEFLVSFYNNEISEKSEIFDDQFSVERPDGSNFTLKIRSTKLEDSAMYFCASTRRGRAPFEQYFGPGTRLTVT.

There are many counts of this clonotype. V is TRBV4-1 and J is TRBJ2-1, with a possible D match to TRBD1 (6 bases). V lost 4 bases to trimming and J lost 5 bases, with 18 bases between them. The germline V gene encodes CDR1 MGHRA and CDR2 YSYEKL. CDR3 length equals 16 residues. This CDR3 is CASSLPWQGYHNEQFF. The CDR3 DNA reads TGCGCCAGCAGCCTCCCGTGGCAGGGGTACCACAATGAGCAGTTCTTC.

In this sample, this clonotype turned up many times. This rearrangement joins TRBV29-1 to TRBJ1-2; the match to TRBD1 covers 9 bases. This CDR3 spans 12 amino acids. Germline V lookup: CDR1 SQVTM, CDR2 ANQGSEA. Unmatched junction bases numbered 6, after V lost 8 bases and J lost 5 bases. Written as DNA, the CDR3 is TGCAGCACTAGGACAGGGGAATATGGCTACACCTTC. This gives the protein CSTRTGEYGYTF. Together with reference TRBV29-1 and TRBJ1-2, the CDR3 gives the full variable domain: SAVISQKPSRDICQRGTSLTIQCQVDSQVTMMFWYRQQPGQSLTLIATANQGSEATYESGFVIDKFPISRPNLTFSTLTVSNMSPEDSSIYLCSTRTGEYGYTFGSGTRLTVV.

This clonotype was observed a single time. An end of the junction differs from the germline gene, which may be a read error. The chain links TRBV11-2 to TRBJ2-1; 8 bases fit TRBD2. The CDR3 length is 15 residues. Per germline, CDR1 SGHAT and CDR2 FQNNGV. For the CDR3, the DNA is TGTGCCAGCAGCTTGGGCGGGGGGTCCTACAATAAGCAGTTCTTC. Amino acid sequence: CASSLGGGSYNKQFF.

The chain combines TRBV2 with TRBJ1-2; tentative D call: TRBD1 (5 bases). Germline-derived CDR1 and CDR2 are SNHLY and FYNNEI. The CDR3 totals 12 residues. V was shortened by 4 bases and J by 7 bases, with 10 bases between the two germline ends. The CDR3 nucleotides are TGTGCCAGCAGTGCAGGGCCAGGTGGCTACACCTTC. Translated, it gives CASSAGPGGYTF. Drawing the rest from reference TRBV2 and TRBJ1-2, the complete variable domain is EPEVTQTPSHQVTQMGQEVILRCVPISNHLYFYWYRQILGQKVEFLVSFYNNEISEKSEIFDDQFSVERPDGSNFTLKIRSTKLEDSAMYFCASSAGPGGYTFGSGTRLTVV.

Only a few counts were recorded for this clonotype. CDR3 sequence reads: CASSPGQGQPWRPQHF. CDR3 bases: TGTGCCAGTAGCCCTGGACAGGGCCAGCCGTGGAGGCCCCAGCATTTT. V gene TRBV19 combines with J gene TRBJ1-5, with TRBD1 identical over 8 bases. V trimming: 6 bases; J trimming: 9 bases; junction bases outside the gene matches: 16. Germline CDR1 reads LNHDA; CDR2 reads SQIVND (reference sequence). The CDR3 is made up of 16 amino acids.

Many counts were recorded for this clonotype. The chain uses TRBV5-1 and TRBJ1-1, with 9 nucleotides matching TRBD1. J gave up 7 bases and V 1 base, and 2 bases lay outside the gene matches. The CDR3 spans 13 residues. Germline CDR1 and CDR2: SGHRS and YFSETQ. The CDR3 reads CASSLRTGDEAFF. The DNA for the CDR3 is TGCGCCAGCAGCTTGCGGACAGGGGATGAAGCTTTCTTT.

Ten or more counts support this clonotype. V gene TRBV19 combines with J gene TRBJ1-5, with no clear D. This CDR3 is 13 amino acids long. V lost 3 bases, J lost 3 bases, and 6 bases lay in between. The germline gives CDR1 LNHDA, CDR2 SQIVND (reference sequence). This chain's CDR3 is CASSINNNQPQHF. The DNA of the CDR3 is TGTGCCAGTAGTATCAATAACAATCAGCCCCAGCATTTT.

This clonotype was picked up a small number of times. The V gene is TRBV6-6, the J gene TRBJ1-5; 7 positions match TRBD1. This CDR3 has 20 residues. Trimming took 3 bases from V and 2 from J; bases not matched to a gene: 19. CDR1 is MNHNY, CDR2 SVGAGI, per germline (reference sequence). The CDR3 nucleotides are TGTGCCAGCAGTTATAGGGGAATGACAGGGCGCAAAAGGGGCAATCAGCCCCAGCATTTT. Residues: CASSYRGMTGRKRGNQPQHF.

This clonotype occurred many times. The chain carries TRBV7-2 and TRBJ1-1; D gene ambiguous. The CDR3 has 12 residues. Per the germline V gene, CDR1 is SGHTA and CDR2 is FQGNSA. Trimming pared 1 base from V and 5 bases from J, leaving 5 bases between. As DNA, the CDR3 is TGTGCCAGCAGCTTAGGGAGGACTGAAGCTTTCTTT. Translation: CASSLGRTEAFF.